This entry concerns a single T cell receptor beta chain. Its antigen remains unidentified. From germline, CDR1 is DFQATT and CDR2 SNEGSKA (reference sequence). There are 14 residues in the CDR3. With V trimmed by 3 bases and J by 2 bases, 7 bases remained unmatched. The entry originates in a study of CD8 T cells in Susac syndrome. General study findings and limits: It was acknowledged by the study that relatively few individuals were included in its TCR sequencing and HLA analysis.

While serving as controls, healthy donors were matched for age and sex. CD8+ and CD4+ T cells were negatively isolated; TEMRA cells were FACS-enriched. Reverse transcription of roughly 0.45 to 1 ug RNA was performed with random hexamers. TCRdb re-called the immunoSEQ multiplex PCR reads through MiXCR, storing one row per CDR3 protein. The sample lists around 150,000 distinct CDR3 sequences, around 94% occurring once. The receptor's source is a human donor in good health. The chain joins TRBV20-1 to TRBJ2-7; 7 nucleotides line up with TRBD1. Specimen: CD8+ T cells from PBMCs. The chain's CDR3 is CSASPRDRAYEQYF. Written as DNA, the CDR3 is TGCAGTGCTAGCCCCCGGGACAGAGCCTACGAGCAGTACTTC.